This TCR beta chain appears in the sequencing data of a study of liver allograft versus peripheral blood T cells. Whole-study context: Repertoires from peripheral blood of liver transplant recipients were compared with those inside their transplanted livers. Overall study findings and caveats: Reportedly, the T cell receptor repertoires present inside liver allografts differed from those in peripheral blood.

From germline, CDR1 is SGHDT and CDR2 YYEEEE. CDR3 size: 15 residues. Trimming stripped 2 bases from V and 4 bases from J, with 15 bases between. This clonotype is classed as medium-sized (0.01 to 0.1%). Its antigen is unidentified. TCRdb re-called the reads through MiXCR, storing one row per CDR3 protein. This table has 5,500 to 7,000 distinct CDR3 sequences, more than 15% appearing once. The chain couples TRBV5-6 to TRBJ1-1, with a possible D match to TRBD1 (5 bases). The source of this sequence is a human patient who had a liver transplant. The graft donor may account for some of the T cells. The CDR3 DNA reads TGTGCCAGCAGCTTCGGAGGGGCTTCGATCACTGAAGCTTTCTTT. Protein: CASSFGGASITEAFF.